This TCR beta chain derives from a study of T-cell reconstitution after alpha-beta-depleted transplantation in children (dated by TCRdb to the mid-2010s). Regarding the study in general: Using TCR repertoire profiling, the study followed T-cell immune reconstitution in a quantitative way in children after TCRalphabeta/CD19-depleted allogeneic hematopoietic cell transplantation. What the study reported, not specific to this receptor: The high TCRbeta diversity at day 60 in some patients was ascribed to recipient T cells and intrathymic progenitors that had survived conditioning. The frequencies of hyperexpanded clones fell over the following months, and after one year, T-cell counts and TCRbeta diversity were mostly attributed to newly produced T cells. The apparently early recovery of alphabetaT-cell counts about two months after transplant reportedly depended on only several hundred rapidly expanded clones that came from non-depleted graft cells.

This specimen's treatment or condition label, per the study, means: allogeneic hematopoietic cell transplantation with graft depleted of TCRalphabeta T cells and CD19 B cells. The transplant recipients were children given TCRalphabeta/CD19-depleted allogeneic hematopoietic cell grafts. On this clonotype: Its antigen remains unidentified. Within one base of it there is no much larger clone, and no base qualities were kept.

Receptors were amplified or captured by PCR. Sequencing took place on an Illumina HiSeq 2500. TCR libraries were prepared with molecular barcoding, using unique molecular identifiers to normalize TCRbeta repertoire quantification. TCRdb handled the public reads itself, with Q25 trimming in fastp and clone calling in MiXCR, and kept productive beta chains. Each record represents a unique CDR3 protein, reported with the most common genes and DNA among its rows. The sample records some 840,000 distinct CDR3 sequences, about 16% of which are singletons. Approximately 5% of the sample is taken by the ten largest. CDR1 and CDR2 are drawn from the germline V gene: MGHRA, YSYEKL. Trimming removed 4 bases from V and 3 bases from J; the gene matches leave 3 bases unexplained. Measured from the cysteine to the phenylalanine, the CDR3 is 14 residues long. Only the CDR3 region is kept as DNA, spanning 42 bases read in frame from base 1.

The sequencing used PBMCs, mostly from graft donor cells, collected 360 days after TCRalphabeta/CD19-depleted stem cell transplant. In this chain, TRBV4-1 is recombined with TRBJ2-1; TRBD2 agrees with 7 junctional bases. This sequence was found in a male patient younger than 18 who had a stem cell transplant for acute lymphoblastic leukemia, so the T cells may come from the graft donor. The DNA sequence is TGCGCCAGCAGCCCGGGACTATACTACAATGAGCAGTTCTTC. It encodes CASSPGLYYNEQFF.